Listed below are T cell receptor beta chains from one sample, sequenced in a study of blood T cells in healthy people across ages. From the 5' RACE reads, TCRdb called clonotypes with MiXCR, one entry per CDR3 protein. This sample carries about 670,000 distinct CDR3 sequences, roughly 43% of them seen once, and the ten largest clones take approximately 29%. The specimen sequenced was blood. All receptors come from an older man in good health. Both conserved end residues are part of each CDR3. The order of the fields is V gene, D gene, clone size, J gene, CDR3 length, CDR3 protein, CDR3 DNA. The D gene is left open where the match is weak. The size of a clone is reported for some rows only, either as once, few or many, or as a class for expanded clones.

v_call: TRBV7-3
d_call: TRBD1
clone_size: few
j_call: TRBJ1-2
cdr3_length: 16
cdr3_aa: CASSFEGQGDVYGYTF
cdr3_nt: TGTGCCAGCAGCTTTGAGGGACAGGGGGATGTCTATGGCTACACCTTC

v_call: TRBV4-3
d_call: NA
clone_size: few
j_call: TRBJ2-3
cdr3_length: 14
cdr3_aa: CASSQDIGRDTQYF
cdr3_nt: TGCGCCAGCAGCCAAGATATCGGGAGAGATACGCAGTATTTT

v_call: TRBV6-2/TRBV6-3
d_call: NA
clone_size: NA
j_call: TRBJ1-2
cdr3_length: 13
cdr3_aa: CASGESFNYGYTF
cdr3_nt: TGTGCCAGCGGAGAATCATTCAACTATGGCTACACCTTC

v_call: TRBV4-3
d_call: NA
clone_size: NA
j_call: TRBJ2-1
cdr3_length: 14
cdr3_aa: CASSLTFVSNEQFF
cdr3_nt: TGCGCCAGCAGCCTTACCTTTGTTTCCAATGAGCAGTTCTTC

v_call: TRBV5-8
d_call: NA
clone_size: NA
j_call: TRBJ1-5
cdr3_length: 14
cdr3_aa: CAGSTSTRDQPQHF
cdr3_nt: TGTGCCGGCAGCACCAGCACAAGAGATCAGCCCCAGCATTTT

v_call: TRBV4-3
d_call: TRBD2
clone_size: many
j_call: TRBJ2-5
cdr3_length: 18
cdr3_aa: CASSQENLAGATQETQYF
cdr3_nt: TGCGCCAGCAGCCAAGAGAATCTAGCGGGAGCTACACAAGAGACCCAGTACTTC

v_call: TRBV7-2
d_call: TRBD2
clone_size: NA
j_call: TRBJ2-7
cdr3_length: 16
cdr3_aa: CASSPPGLAEGYEQYF
cdr3_nt: TGTGCCAGCAGCCCGCCGGGACTAGCGGAAGGATACGAGCAGTACTTC

v_call: TRBV28
d_call: TRBD2
clone_size: NA
j_call: TRBJ2-3
cdr3_length: 14
cdr3_aa: CASKTSESTDTQYF
cdr3_nt: TGTGCCAGCAAGACTAGCGAGAGCACAGATACGCAGTATTTT

v_call: TRBV20-1
d_call: NA
clone_size: few
j_call: TRBJ2-3
cdr3_length: 11
cdr3_aa: CSAQLGDTQYF
cdr3_nt: TGCAGTGCTCAACTTGGGGATACGCAGTATTTT

v_call: TRBV20-1
d_call: NA
clone_size: NA
j_call: TRBJ2-3
cdr3_length: 14
cdr3_aa: CSARRAGGTDTQYF
cdr3_nt: TGCAGTGCTAGGAGGGCCGGCGGCACAGATACGCAGTATTTT

v_call: TRBV7-9
d_call: TRBD1
clone_size: NA
j_call: TRBJ2-7
cdr3_length: 17
cdr3_aa: CASSGPGQKRGYNEQYF
cdr3_nt: TGTGCCAGCAGCGGACCGGGACAGAAAAGGGGGTACAATGAGCAGTACTTC

v_call: TRBV6-1
d_call: NA
clone_size: NA
j_call: TRBJ2-5
cdr3_length: 12
cdr3_aa: CASSRKVETQYF
cdr3_nt: TGTGCCAGCAGCCGGAAAGTGGAGACCCAGTACTTC

v_call: TRBV6-4
d_call: TRBD1
clone_size: NA
j_call: TRBJ1-1
cdr3_length: 14
cdr3_aa: CASSDGTGVAEAFF
cdr3_nt: TGTGCCAGCAGTGACGGGACAGGTGTAGCTGAAGCTTTCTTT

v_call: TRBV2
d_call: TRBD1
clone_size: many
j_call: TRBJ2-7
cdr3_length: 14
cdr3_aa: CASSEIQGSYEQYF
cdr3_nt: TGTGCCAGCAGTGAGATACAGGGGTCCTACGAGCAGTACTTC

v_call: TRBV10-1
d_call: NA
clone_size: NA
j_call: TRBJ2-2
cdr3_length: 14
cdr3_aa: CASSRASPTGELFF
cdr3_nt: TGCGCCAGCAGCAGGGCCAGTCCCACCGGGGAGCTGTTTTTT

v_call: TRBV4-2
d_call: TRBD1
clone_size: once
j_call: TRBJ2-7
cdr3_length: 15
cdr3_aa: CASSHSGTGANEQYF
cdr3_nt: TGTGCCAGCAGCCACTCCGGGACAGGGGCCAACGAGCAGTACTTC

v_call: TRBV3-1
d_call: NA
clone_size: few
j_call: TRBJ1-5
cdr3_length: 16
cdr3_aa: CASSQDPGQPNQPQHF
cdr3_nt: TGTGCCAGCAGCCAAGATCCCGGACAGCCCAATCAGCCCCAGCATTTT

v_call: TRBV15
d_call: NA
clone_size: NA
j_call: TRBJ2-7
cdr3_length: 15
cdr3_aa: CATSRDRPQGYEQYF
cdr3_nt: TGTGCCACCAGCAGAGATCGTCCACAGGGATACGAGCAGTACTTC

v_call: TRBV12-5
d_call: TRBD1
clone_size: NA
j_call: TRBJ2-7
cdr3_length: 14
cdr3_aa: CASGLSRGPGEQYF
cdr3_nt: TGTGCTAGTGGTTTGTCCAGGGGGCCGGGGGAGCAGTACTTC

v_call: TRBV7-9
d_call: NA
clone_size: NA
j_call: TRBJ2-7
cdr3_length: 15
cdr3_aa: CASSPDQIGSYEQYF
cdr3_nt: TGTGCCAGCAGCCCAGATCAAATAGGGTCTTACGAGCAGTACTTC

v_call: TRBV4-2
d_call: NA
clone_size: NA
j_call: TRBJ2-1
cdr3_length: 15
cdr3_aa: CASSQGGTLQETQFF
cdr3_nt: TGTGCCAGCAGCCAAGGAGGGACACTCCAAGAGACCCAGTTCTTC

v_call: TRBV4-2
d_call: NA
clone_size: NA
j_call: TRBJ2-1
cdr3_length: 12
cdr3_aa: CASSQEGGVKFF
cdr3_nt: TGTGCCAGCAGCCAAGAGGGGGGAGTCAAGTTCTTC

v_call: TRBV5-1
d_call: TRBD2
clone_size: few
j_call: TRBJ2-5
cdr3_length: 15
cdr3_aa: CASSSGLALGGTQYF
cdr3_nt: TGCGCCAGCAGCTCGGGACTAGCGCTTGGGGGGACCCAGTACTTC

v_call: TRBV7-2
d_call: NA
clone_size: many
j_call: TRBJ2-4
cdr3_length: 18
cdr3_aa: CASSLGRGRGVAKNIQYF
cdr3_nt: TGTGCCAGCAGCTTAGGAAGGGGAAGGGGGGTAGCCAAAAACATTCAGTACTTC

v_call: TRBV28
d_call: TRBD1
clone_size: few
j_call: TRBJ2-1
cdr3_length: 14
cdr3_aa: CASSFRQGTNEQFF
cdr3_nt: TGTGCCAGCAGTTTCCGACAGGGAACTAATGAGCAGTTCTTC

v_call: TRBV5-8
d_call: NA
clone_size: NA
j_call: TRBJ2-1
cdr3_length: 15
cdr3_aa: CASSLWPRGLNEQFF
cdr3_nt: TGTGCCAGCAGCTTGTGGCCCAGGGGCCTGAATGAGCAGTTCTTC